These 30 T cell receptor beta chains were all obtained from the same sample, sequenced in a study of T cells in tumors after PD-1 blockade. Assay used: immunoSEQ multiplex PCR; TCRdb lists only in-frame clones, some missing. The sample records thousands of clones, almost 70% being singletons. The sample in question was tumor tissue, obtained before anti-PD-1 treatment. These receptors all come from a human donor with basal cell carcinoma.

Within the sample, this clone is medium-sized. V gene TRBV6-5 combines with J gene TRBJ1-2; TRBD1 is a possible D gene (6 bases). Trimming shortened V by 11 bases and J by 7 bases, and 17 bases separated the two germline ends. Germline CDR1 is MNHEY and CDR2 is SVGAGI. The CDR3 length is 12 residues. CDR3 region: CAAGGQTSGYTF. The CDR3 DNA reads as TGTGCCGCCGGGGGGCAAACCTCTGGCTACACCTTC.

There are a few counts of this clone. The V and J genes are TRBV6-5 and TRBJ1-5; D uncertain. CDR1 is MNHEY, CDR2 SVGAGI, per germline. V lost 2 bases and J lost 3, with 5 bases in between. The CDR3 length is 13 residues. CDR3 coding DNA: TGTGCCAGCAGTTACAGGAACAATCAGCCCCAGCATTTT. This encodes CASSYRNNQPQHF.

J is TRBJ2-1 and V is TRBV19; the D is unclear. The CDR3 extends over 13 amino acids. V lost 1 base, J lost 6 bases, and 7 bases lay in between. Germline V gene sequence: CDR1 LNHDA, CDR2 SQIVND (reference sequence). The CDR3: CASSIGLANEQFF. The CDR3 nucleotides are TGTGCCAGTAGTATAGGGCTCGCCAATGAGCAGTTCTTC.

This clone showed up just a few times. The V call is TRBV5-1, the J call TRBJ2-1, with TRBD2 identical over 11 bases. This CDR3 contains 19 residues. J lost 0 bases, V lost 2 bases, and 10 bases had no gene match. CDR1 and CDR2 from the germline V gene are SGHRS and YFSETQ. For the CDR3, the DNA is TGCGCCAGCAGCTTCCTTTCTAGCGGGGGGTTTAGCTCCTACAATGAGCAGTTCTTC. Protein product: CASSFLSSGGFSSYNEQFF.

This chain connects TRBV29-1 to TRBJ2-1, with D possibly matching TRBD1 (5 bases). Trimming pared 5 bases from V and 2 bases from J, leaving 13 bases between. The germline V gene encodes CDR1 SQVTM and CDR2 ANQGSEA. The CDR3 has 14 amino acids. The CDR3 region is CSVLGQGTYNEQFF. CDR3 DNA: TGCAGCGTTTTAGGCCAGGGCACCTACAATGAGCAGTTCTTC.

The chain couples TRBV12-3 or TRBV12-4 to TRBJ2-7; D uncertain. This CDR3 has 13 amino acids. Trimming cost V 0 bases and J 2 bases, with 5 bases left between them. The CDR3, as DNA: TGTGCCAGCAGTTTAGCTGTGACCTACGAGCAGTACTTC. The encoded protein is CASSLAVTYEQYF.

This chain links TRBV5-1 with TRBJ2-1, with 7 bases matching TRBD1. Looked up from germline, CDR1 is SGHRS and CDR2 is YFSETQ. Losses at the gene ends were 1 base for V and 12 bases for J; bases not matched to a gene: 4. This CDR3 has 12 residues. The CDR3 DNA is TGCGCCAGCAGCTTGACAGGGGACGGGCAGTTCTTC. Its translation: CASSLTGDGQFF. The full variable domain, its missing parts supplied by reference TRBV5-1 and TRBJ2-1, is KAGVTQTPRYLIKTRGQQVTLSCSPISGHRSVSWYQQTPGQGLQFLFEYFSETQRNKGNFPGRFSGRQFSNSRSEMNVSTLELGDSALYLCASSLTGDGQFFGPGTRLTVL.

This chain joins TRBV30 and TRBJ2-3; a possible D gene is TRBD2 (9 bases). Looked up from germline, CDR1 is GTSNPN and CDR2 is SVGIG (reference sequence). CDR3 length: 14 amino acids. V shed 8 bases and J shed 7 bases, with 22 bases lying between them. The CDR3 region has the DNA TGTGCCGGACAGGGACTAGCAGGGGGGTATACGCAGTATTTT. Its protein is CAGQGLAGGYTQYF.

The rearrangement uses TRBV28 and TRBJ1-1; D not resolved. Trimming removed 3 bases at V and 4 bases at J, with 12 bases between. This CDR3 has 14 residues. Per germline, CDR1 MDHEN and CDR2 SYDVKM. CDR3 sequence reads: CASSFRTGSTEAFF. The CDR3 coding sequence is TGTGCCAGCAGTTTCCGGACGGGGAGCACTGAAGCTTTCTTT.

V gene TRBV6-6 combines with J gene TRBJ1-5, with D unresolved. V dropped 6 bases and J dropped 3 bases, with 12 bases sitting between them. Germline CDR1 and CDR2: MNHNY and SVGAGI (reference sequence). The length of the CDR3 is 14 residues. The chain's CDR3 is CASRLQRPNQPQHF. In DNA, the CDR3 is TGTGCCAGCAGGTTGCAGAGACCCAATCAGCCCCAGCATTTT.

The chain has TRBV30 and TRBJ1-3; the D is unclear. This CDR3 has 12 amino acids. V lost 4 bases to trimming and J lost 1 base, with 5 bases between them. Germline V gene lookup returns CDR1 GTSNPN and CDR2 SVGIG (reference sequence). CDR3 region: CAWKDSGNTIYF. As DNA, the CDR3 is TGTGCCTGGAAAGATTCTGGAAACACCATATATTTT.

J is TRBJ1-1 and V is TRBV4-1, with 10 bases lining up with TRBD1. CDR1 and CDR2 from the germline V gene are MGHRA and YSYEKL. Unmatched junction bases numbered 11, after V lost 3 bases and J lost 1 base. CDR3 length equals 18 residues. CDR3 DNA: TGCGCCAGCAGCCAGTCCCGACAGGGGGCCCCGGGGAACACTGAAGCTTTCTTT. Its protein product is CASSQSRQGAPGNTEAFF.

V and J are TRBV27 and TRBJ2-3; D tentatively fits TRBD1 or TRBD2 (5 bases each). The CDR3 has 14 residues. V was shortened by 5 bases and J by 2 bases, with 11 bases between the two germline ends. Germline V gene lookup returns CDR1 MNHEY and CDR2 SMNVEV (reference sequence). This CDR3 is CASSLGPPTDTQYF. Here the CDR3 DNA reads TGTGCCAGCAGTCTGGGACCCCCCACAGATACGCAGTATTTT.

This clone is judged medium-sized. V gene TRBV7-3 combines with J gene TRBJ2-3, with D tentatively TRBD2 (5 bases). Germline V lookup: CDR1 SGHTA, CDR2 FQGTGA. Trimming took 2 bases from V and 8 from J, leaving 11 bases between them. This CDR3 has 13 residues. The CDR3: CASSLDISGTQYF. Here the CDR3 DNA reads TGTGCCAGCAGCTTAGATATCAGCGGTACGCAGTATTTT.

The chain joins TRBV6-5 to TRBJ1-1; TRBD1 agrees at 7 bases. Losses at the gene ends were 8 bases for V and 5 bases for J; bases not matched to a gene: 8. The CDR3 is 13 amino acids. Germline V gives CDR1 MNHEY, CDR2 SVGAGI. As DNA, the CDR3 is TGTGCCAGCGAACAGGGGTTAAGGACTGAAGCTTTCTTT. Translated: CASEQGLRTEAFF.

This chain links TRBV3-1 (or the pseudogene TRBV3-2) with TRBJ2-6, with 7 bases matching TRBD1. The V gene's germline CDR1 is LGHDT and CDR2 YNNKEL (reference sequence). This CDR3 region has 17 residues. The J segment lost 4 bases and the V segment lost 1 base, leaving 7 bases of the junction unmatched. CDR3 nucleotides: TGTGCCAGCAGCCAAGGAACAGGGGCATCGGGGGCCAACGTCCTGACTTTC. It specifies CASSQGTGASGANVLTF.

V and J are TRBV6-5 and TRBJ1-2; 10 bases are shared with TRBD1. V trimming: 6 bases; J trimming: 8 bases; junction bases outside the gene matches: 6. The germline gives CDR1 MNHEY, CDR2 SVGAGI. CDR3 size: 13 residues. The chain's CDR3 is CASRSDRGRGYTF. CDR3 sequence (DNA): TGTGCCAGCAGATCCGACAGGGGGCGAGGCTACACCTTC.

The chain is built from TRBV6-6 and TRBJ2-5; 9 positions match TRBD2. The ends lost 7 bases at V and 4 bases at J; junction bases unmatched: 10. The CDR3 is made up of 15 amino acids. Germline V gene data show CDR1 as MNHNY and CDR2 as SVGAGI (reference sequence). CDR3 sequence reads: CASTQGLAGLETQYF. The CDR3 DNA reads TGTGCCAGCACCCAGGGGCTAGCGGGGCTAGAGACCCAGTACTTC.

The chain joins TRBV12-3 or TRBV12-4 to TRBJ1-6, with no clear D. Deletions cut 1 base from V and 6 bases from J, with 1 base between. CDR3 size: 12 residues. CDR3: CASSLGNSPLHF. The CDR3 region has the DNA TGTGCCAGCAGTTTAGGTAATTCACCCCTCCACTTT.

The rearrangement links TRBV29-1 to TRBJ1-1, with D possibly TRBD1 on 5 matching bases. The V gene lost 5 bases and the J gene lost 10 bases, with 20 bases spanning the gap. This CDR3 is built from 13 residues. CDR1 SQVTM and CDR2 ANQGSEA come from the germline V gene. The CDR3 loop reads CSVRQGLQFGAFF. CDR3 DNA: TGCAGCGTTAGGCAGGGCCTGCAGTTTGGAGCTTTCTTT.

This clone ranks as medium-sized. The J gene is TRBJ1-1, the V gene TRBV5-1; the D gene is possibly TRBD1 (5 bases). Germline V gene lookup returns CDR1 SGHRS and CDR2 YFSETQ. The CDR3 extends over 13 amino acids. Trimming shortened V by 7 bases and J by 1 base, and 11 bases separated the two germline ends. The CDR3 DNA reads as TGCGCCAGCTTAGGGGCGGGGAACACTGAAGCTTTCTTT. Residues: CASLGAGNTEAFF.

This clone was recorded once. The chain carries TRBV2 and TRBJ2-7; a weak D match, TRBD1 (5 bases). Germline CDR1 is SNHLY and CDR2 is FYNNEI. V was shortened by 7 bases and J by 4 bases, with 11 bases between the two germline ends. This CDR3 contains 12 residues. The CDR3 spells CASTLTAYEQYF. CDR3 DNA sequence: TGTGCCAGCACCCTGACAGCATACGAGCAGTACTTC.

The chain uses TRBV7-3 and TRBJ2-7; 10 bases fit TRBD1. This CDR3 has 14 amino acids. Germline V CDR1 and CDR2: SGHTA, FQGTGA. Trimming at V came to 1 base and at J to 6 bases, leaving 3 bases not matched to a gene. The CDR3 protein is CASSLRDRGSEQYF. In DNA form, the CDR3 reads TGTGCCAGCAGCTTAAGGGACAGGGGATCCGAGCAGTACTTC.

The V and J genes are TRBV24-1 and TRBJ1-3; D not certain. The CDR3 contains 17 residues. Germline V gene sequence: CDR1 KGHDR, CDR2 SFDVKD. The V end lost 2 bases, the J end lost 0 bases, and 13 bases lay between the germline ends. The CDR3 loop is CATSDSEAFSSGNTIYF. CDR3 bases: TGTGCCACCAGTGATTCCGAAGCCTTCAGCTCTGGAAACACCATATATTTT.

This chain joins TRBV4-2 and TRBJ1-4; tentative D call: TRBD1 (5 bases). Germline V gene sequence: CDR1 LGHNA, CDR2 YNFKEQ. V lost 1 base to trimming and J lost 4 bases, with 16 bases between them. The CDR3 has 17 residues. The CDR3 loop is CASSQVYPSGINEKLFF. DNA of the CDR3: TGTGCCAGCAGCCAAGTTTATCCATCAGGGATTAATGAAAAACTGTTTTTT.

This chain's CDR3 is CASSPMALRAEAFF. The DNA for the CDR3 is TGTGCCAGCAGCCCAATGGCCCTGCGGGCTGAAGCTTTCTTT. The chain joins TRBV7-8 to TRBJ1-1; D not certain. Germline-derived CDR1 and CDR2 are SGHVS and FQNEAQ. The CDR3 is 14 amino acids. The ends were cut back, 5 bases at V and 6 bases at J, with 16 bases in the middle. The complete variable domain, with remaining parts taken from reference TRBV7-8 and TRBJ1-1, reads GAGVSQSPRYKVAKRGQDVALRCDPISGHVSLFWYQQALGQGPEFLTYFQNEAQLDKSGLPSDRFFAERPEGSVSTLKIQRTQQEDSAVYLCASSPMALRAEAFFGQGTRLTVV.

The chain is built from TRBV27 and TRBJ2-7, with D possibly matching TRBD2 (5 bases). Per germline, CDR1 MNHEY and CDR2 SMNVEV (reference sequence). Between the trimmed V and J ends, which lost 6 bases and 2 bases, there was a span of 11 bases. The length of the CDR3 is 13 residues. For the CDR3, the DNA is TGTGCCAGCAGCAACGGGGTTACCTACGAGCAGTACTTC. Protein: CASSNGVTYEQYF.

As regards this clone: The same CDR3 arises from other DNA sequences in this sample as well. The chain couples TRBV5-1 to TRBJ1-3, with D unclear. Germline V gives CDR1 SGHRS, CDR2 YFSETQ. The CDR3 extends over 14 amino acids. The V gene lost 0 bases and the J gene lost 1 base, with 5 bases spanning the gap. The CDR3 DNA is TGCGCCAGCAGCTTGGGGGGATCTGGAAACACCATATATTTT. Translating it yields CASSLGGSGNTIYF.

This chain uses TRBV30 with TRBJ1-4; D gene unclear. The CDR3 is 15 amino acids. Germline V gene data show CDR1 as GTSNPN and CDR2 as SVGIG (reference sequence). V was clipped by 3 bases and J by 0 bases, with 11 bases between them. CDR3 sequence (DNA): TGTGCCTGGAGCGGAAGGCTTGCAACTAATGAAAAACTGTTTTTT. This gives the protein CAWSGRLATNEKLFF.

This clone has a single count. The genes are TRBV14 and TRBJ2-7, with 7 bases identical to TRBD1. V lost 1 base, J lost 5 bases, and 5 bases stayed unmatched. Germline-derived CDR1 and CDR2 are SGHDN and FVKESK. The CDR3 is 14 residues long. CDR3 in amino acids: CASSQVTGDHEQYF. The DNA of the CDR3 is TGTGCCAGCAGCCAAGTAACAGGGGACCACGAGCAGTACTTC.